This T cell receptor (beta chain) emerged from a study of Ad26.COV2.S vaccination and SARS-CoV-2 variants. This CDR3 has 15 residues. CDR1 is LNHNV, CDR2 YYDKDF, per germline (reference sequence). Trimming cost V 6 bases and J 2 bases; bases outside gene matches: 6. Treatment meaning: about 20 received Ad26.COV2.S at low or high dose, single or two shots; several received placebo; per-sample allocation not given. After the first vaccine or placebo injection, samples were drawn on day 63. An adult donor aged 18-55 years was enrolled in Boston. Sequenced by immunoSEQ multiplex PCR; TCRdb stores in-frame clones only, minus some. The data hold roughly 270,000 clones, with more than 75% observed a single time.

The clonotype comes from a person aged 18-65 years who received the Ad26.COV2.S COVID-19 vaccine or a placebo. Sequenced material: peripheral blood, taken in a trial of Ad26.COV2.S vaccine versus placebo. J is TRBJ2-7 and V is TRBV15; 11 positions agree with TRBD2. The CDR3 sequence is CATRGLAEPTYEQYF. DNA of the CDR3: TGTGCCACCAGGGGACTAGCGGAACCCACCTACGAGCAGTACTTC.